This TCR beta chain was found in a study of T cells in women clearing cervical HPV infection. Findings of the study overall: TRBV6-7 abundance was lower in cases than controls (around 0.1% versus 0.15%).

As regards this clone: Its specificity is unknown. The observed sequence ends 3 residues before the CDR3 terminus, with the missing tail filled in from the germline J gene.

TCRdb's copy holds only in-frame clones and misses some; the assay was immunoSEQ multiplex PCR. The sample table sets out 25,000 to 35,000 clones. This CDR3 is 13 amino acids long. Looked up from germline, CDR1 is SGHRS and CDR2 is YFSETQ. Trimming pared 7 bases from V and 4 bases from J, leaving 13 bases between. This chain links TRBV5-1 with TRBJ2-3; weak D call: TRBD2 (5 bases). The origin of this receptor is a woman between 18 and 70 years old with a cervical HPV16 infection that either progressed to CIN3+ or cleared (not recorded which). Sequences were obtained from blood buffy coat. Partial CDR3 DNA: TGCGCCAGCCCACTAGTAAAGGCAGATACG. This sequence encodes CASPLVKADT. The entire CDR3 protein reads CASPLVKADTQYF.